This note documents a single T cell receptor (beta chain) sequence. The source of the sample is a study of T cell changes during pregnancy in multiple sclerosis. Only in-frame clones appear in the TCRdb table, and some are missing; sequencing was by immunoSEQ multiplex PCR. Counted here are under 50,000 clones, around 95% occurring once; the ten biggest clones make up approximately 6%. The TCR originated in a female donor with multiple sclerosis, enrolled in a pregnancy study. The material was CD8+ T cells from peripheral blood mononuclear cells, obtained in the first trimester of pregnancy.

Written as DNA, the CDR3 is TGCGCCAGCAGCTTTTTCGGAGCGCAAGAGACCCAGTACTTC. As protein: CASSFFGAQETQYF. The rearrangement uses TRBV5-1 and TRBJ2-5; no definite D call. The CDR3 length is 14 residues. CDR1 is SGHRS and CDR2 is YFSETQ in the germline V gene. Trimming took off 2 bases at V and 2 bases at J, with 10 bases between the two ends.